The T cell receptor beta chain described here comes from a study of shared clonotypes between healthy human individuals (TCRdb year 2020). Notes on the research overall: A couple of women and a few men aged 18 to 49 years were included in the cohort. Per donor, three plates each were used for CD4 naive and CD4 memory, two for CD8 naive, and one for CD8 memory. To estimate repertoire size and how much clonotype sharing occurs between individuals, the study deeply sequenced the blood TCR repertoires of several healthy adults. Libraries were prepared and TCR repertoires were sequenced by different laboratories using diverse techniques, in order to increase sequencing depth and limit assay-specific biases. Between about 0.94 and 8.9 billion PBMCs per donor were obtained by leukapheresis.

CD8 naive samples were obtained by positive selection for CCR7 among CD45RO-negative cells, yielding a CD45RA+CCR7+ population from which TemRA cells were excluded. Healthy HIV-negative adults with no recently reported acute infections or vaccinations were included as donors. All donors were Caucasian adults living in Nashville, Tennessee, USA. Blood was obtained by leukapheresis, after which PBMCs were separated by Ficoll-Histopaque density gradient centrifugation and cryopreserved in liquid nitrogen vapor phase. Analytical flow cytometry was used to check the purity and quantity of each magnetically sorted T cell population. Genomic DNA was isolated from every sorted fraction and measured by UV absorbance on a Nanodrop 2000c. Using the deep immunoSEQ assay, TCR CDR3 regions were amplified from genomic DNA by multiplex PCR. For each cell subset, the extracted genomic DNA was distributed evenly across all wells of several immunoSEQ 96-well plates, and each plate served as one replicate. For sorted subsets, roughly 200 ng of genomic DNA, equivalent to some 30,000 T cell genomes, went into each replicate PCR. Purified libraries were measured with a Qubit 3.0 fluorometer, size-checked on a Bioanalyzer 2100, and measured again with the KAPA Library Quantification kit. Every immunoSEQ 96-well plate was sequenced on a dedicated single-read 150-cycle Illumina NextSeq 550 flow cell. Per the authors' processing: The immunoSEQ output contained only junctional sequences without quality scores, so filtering could not match that applied to full-length reads. To assign V/J genes and CDR3, sequences were annotated against IMGT germline references using PyIR, a Python wrapper for IgBLAST v1.9. Reads were removed for weak V/J assignments (E-value above 1e-6), missing CDR3, stop codons, out-of-frame junctions, or ambiguous translated residues. V3J clonotypes were defined as sequences sharing the same inferred V gene, J gene, and CDR3 amino acid sequence. Percentage overlap between repertoires was computed as shared unique clonotypes divided by the size of the smaller repertoire. Richness of each repertoire was evaluated using RTK rarefaction, the Chao1 estimator, and Recon v2.1 estimates of unobserved clonotypes. For all TCRbeta clonotypes obtained by the gDNA method from a few donors, generation probabilities were computed with OLGA. In TCRdb, the immuneACCESS table is reduced to in-frame sequences with V and J assigned. These tables do not hold every clone; where another copy was compared, an unresolved V gene accounts for under half, and the others remain unexplained. Clone size and the V and J calls come from that table; the DNA yielded D and trimming. Present in this sample are roughly 590,000 clones, roughly 95% of which were seen just once. The ten largest clonotypes hold about 0.11% of the sample.

As regards this clone: What this receptor recognizes is not known. No qualities accompany the bases; no much larger clone lies one base away.

CDR1 MGHRA and CDR2 YSYEKL are derived from the germline V gene. Taken from cysteine to phenylalanine, the CDR3 has 17 residues. The kept DNA is CDR3 alone, 51 bases in frame from the first base. Trimming leaves V shorter by 2 bases and J shorter by 1 base, with the junction holding 8 bases beyond the gene matches. Here is what the overall study found, with its caveats: Sampling was restricted to blood, and TCR repertoires in tissues likely differ from the TCR repertoires found in blood. Naive subsets generally had larger estimated clonotype richness than memory subsets. Rarefaction of sorted-subset datasets indicated incomplete sequencing despite the large sequencing depth. Pairwise subsampling indicated that sequencing depth was expected to affect the degree of clonotype sharing among donors. About 4.5% of naive CD4, around 4% of naive CD8, around 2.3% of memory CD4, and roughly 0.4% of memory CD8 clonotypes were shared across several donors. The genetic and exposure-history diversity represented was limited by the small number of donors. Compared with non-shared clonotypes, clonotypes shared by all four sorted-subset donors had higher generation probabilities.

This receptor was taken from a woman in her 30s in good health. Sequences were obtained from naive CD8+ T cells sorted from blood. The sample's cell subset or site label, in plain terms: CD45RA+CCR7+. The rearranged chain carries TRBV4-1 and TRBJ1-3; 7 bases in the middle match TRBD1. Here the CDR3 is given as CASSQRGRGGSGNTIYF. DNA sequence: TGCGCCAGCAGCCAAAGGGGGCGGGGGGGTTCTGGAAACACCATATATTTT.